One sample yielded the 6 T cell receptor beta chains listed below, sequenced in a study of T cell repertoires in cytomegalovirus infection. Each CDR3 protein gets one entry after TCRdb re-called the reads with MiXCR. The sample has more than 200,000 distinct CDR3 sequences; roughly 9% are singletons. The specimen sequenced was PBMCs. The receptors here all came from a human donor in good health (CMV status not recorded). Some clones in this sample may be carry-over from other donors' samples.

This clonotype was picked up a small number of times. This chain connects TRBV5-1 to TRBJ1-1; D possibly corresponds to TRBD1 (6 bases). The CDR3 loop spans 16 amino acids. Looked up from germline, CDR1 is SGHRS and CDR2 is YFSETQ. The ends were cut back, 0 bases at V and 0 bases at J, with 12 bases in the middle. CDR3 sequence (DNA): TGCGCCAGCAGCTTGGCCTCCTCAGGGGTGAACACTGAAGCTTTCTTT. This codes for CASSLASSGVNTEAFF.

This clonotype was observed a handful of times. The CDR3 sequence is CASSLAGGPETQYF. Here the CDR3 DNA reads TGTGCCAGCAGTTTAGCTGGAGGGCCCGAGACCCAGTACTTC. The chain couples TRBV12-3 or TRBV12-4 to TRBJ2-5; D perhaps matches TRBD2 (6 bases). The CDR3 runs 14 residues. V gave up 0 bases and J gave up 5 bases, with 10 bases separating them.

This clonotype occurred a few times. This rearrangement joins TRBV29-1 to TRBJ2-3; TRBD1 matches at 9 bases. V shed 4 bases, J shed 1 base, and the junction held 6 bases outside the gene matches. CDR1 SQVTM and CDR2 ANQGSEA come from the germline V gene. The CDR3 sequence is 15 residues long. This CDR3 is CSVALQGAGTDTQYF. Here the CDR3 DNA reads TGCAGCGTTGCATTACAGGGGGCCGGCACAGATACGCAGTATTTT.

V usage is TRBV28 and J usage is TRBJ2-1; D unresolved. Germline V CDR1 and CDR2: MDHEN, SYDVKM. Trimming left V 6 bases short and J 7 bases short, with 13 bases between. This CDR3 comprises 13 residues. This CDR3 is CASSRKVGNEQFF. DNA of the CDR3: TGTGCCAGCAGCCGGAAGGTAGGAAATGAGCAGTTCTTC.

This rearrangement joins TRBV4-3 to TRBJ1-1; D not resolved. The CDR3 has 16 residues. The germline gives CDR1 LGHNA, CDR2 YSLEER. V lost 2 bases, J lost 3 bases, and 16 bases lay in between. The CDR3: CASSQKFGVSDTEAFF. As DNA, the CDR3 is TGCGCCAGCAGCCAAAAGTTTGGGGTTTCGGACACTGAAGCTTTCTTT.

At least ten counts were recorded for this clonotype. The chain couples TRBV20-1 to TRBJ2-4; possible D gene TRBD2, 5 bases. The V gene's germline CDR1 is DFQATT and CDR2 SNEGSKA (reference sequence). Trimming shortened V by 3 bases and J by 0 bases, and 15 bases separated the two germline ends. This CDR3 is 16 amino acids long. CDR3 sequence: CSASMWGGLAKNIQYF. CDR3 coding DNA: TGCAGTGCTAGTATGTGGGGTGGACTAGCCAAAAACATTCAGTACTTC.